A selection of T cell receptor beta chains follows, all from one sample in a study of vaccination effects on CD4 cells after COVID-19. These receptors' targets are unknown. Using immunoSEQ multiplex PCR, the repertoire was profiled, and TCRdb retains in-frame clones only, with some absent. The table records 45,000 to 60,000 clones, roughly 76% of them present only once. The sequences come from CD4+ T cells from PBMCs cultured without peptide, collected before COVID-19 vaccination. These receptors originate from a human donor who had a prior SARS-CoV-2 infection. Each CDR3 is given with its conserved first and last residue. The order of the fields is clone size, V gene, J gene, D gene, CDR3 DNA, CDR3 protein. The D gene is left open where the match is weak. Expanded clones are given a class, and other clones once, few, many or no size at all.

size: .; V: TRBV21-1; J: TRBJ1-1; D: .; DNA: TGTGCCAGCAAGATACAGGGGGCGGTAATGAACACTGAAGCTTTCTTT; CDR3: CASKIQGAVMNTEAFF
size: .; V: TRBV19; J: TRBJ2-3; D: TRBD1; DNA: TGTGCCAGTAGTTCCCATGACAGGGTACCCCAAAGTACAGATACGCAGTATTTT; CDR3: CASSSHDRVPQSTDTQYF
size: .; V: TRBV6-1; J: TRBJ2-1; D: .; DNA: TGTGCCAGCAGTGAAGCTAGCGCGGGTCACAATGAGCAGTTCTTC; CDR3: CASSEASAGHNEQFF
size: .; V: TRBV28; J: TRBJ1-2; D: TRBD1; DNA: TGTGCCACCCTCGGCTCGGACAGGCTTGATGGCTACACCTTC; CDR3: CATLGSDRLDGYTF
size: .; V: TRBV5-4; J: TRBJ2-5; D: .; DNA: TGTGCCAGCAGCTTGGCGCAGGGGCTAGTGGAGACCCAGTACTTC; CDR3: CASSLAQGLVETQYF
size: .; V: TRBV7-9; J: TRBJ1-1; D: .; DNA: TGTGCCAGCAGCTTAAGTTCCCGGTCGACAATTAACACTGAAGCTTTCTTT; CDR3: CASSLSSRSTINTEAFF
size: .; V: TRBV2; J: TRBJ2-7; D: .; DNA: TGTGCCAGCAGTGATATCGGGGGAGCCTACGAGCAGTACTTC; CDR3: CASSDIGGAYEQYF
size: .; V: TRBV6-5; J: TRBJ1-2; D: TRBD1; DNA: TGTGCCAGCATTTCACCTGTGGAGGGGGCGAGAGGCTACACCTTC; CDR3: CASISPVEGARGYTF
size: .; V: TRBV6-5; J: TRBJ1-5; D: TRBD1; DNA: TGTGCCAGCAGCTACCGGGACAGGGTTAGTCAGCCCCAGCATTTT; CDR3: CASSYRDRVSQPQHF
size: .; V: TRBV2; J: TRBJ2-7; D: .; DNA: TGTGCCAGCAGTGAACAGACCTACGAGCAGTACTTC; CDR3: CASSEQTYEQYF
size: few; V: TRBV2; J: TRBJ2-6; D: TRBD1; DNA: TGTGCCAGCAGTGAAGGACAGGGGGCGCGAGGGGCCAACGTCCTGACTTTC; CDR3: CASSEGQGARGANVLTF
size: .; V: TRBV12-5; J: TRBJ2-5; D: .; DNA: TGTGCTAGTGGTTTACGAGAGACCCAGTACTTC; CDR3: CASGLRETQYF
size: few; V: TRBV19; J: TRBJ1-5; D: .; DNA: TGTGCCAGTAGTCTGGTGTATAGCAATCAGCCCCAGCATTTT; CDR3: CASSLVYSNQPQHF
size: .; V: TRBV30; J: TRBJ1-4; D: .; DNA: TGTGCCTGGTCTAGAGCCGGGCCACTGGATGAAAAACTGTTTTTT; CDR3: CAWSRAGPLDEKLFF
size: .; V: TRBV7-8; J: TRBJ1-4; D: .; DNA: TGTGCCAGCAGCTTGTACAGGGTACCCCTGAATGAAAAACTGTTTTTT; CDR3: CASSLYRVPLNEKLFF
size: .; V: TRBV9; J: TRBJ2-1; D: TRBD2; DNA: TGTGCCAGCAGCTTCGGGGAGCGGGAGAAGGTTGAGCAGTTCTTC; CDR3: CASSFGEREKVEQFF
size: .; V: TRBV2; J: TRBJ1-1; D: TRBD1; DNA: TGTGCCAGCAGTACAGGGGGCGGGTACACTGAAGCTTTCTTT; CDR3: CASSTGGGYTEAFF
size: .; V: TRBV14; J: TRBJ2-3; D: .; DNA: TGTGCCAGCAGCCAAGGTCTGACTCGCGTGGATACGCAGTATTTT; CDR3: CASSQGLTRVDTQYF
size: .; V: TRBV19; J: TRBJ2-7; D: TRBD2; DNA: TGTGCCAGCCTGGGCTTTAGCGGGAGCTCTAGGTCCTACGAGCAGTACTTC; CDR3: CASLGFSGSSRSYEQYF
size: few; V: TRBV9; J: TRBJ1-2; D: .; DNA: TGTGCCAGCAGCGTAGTTGGGGGAGCTAACTATGGCTACACCTTC; CDR3: CASSVVGGANYGYTF
size: .; V: TRBV9; J: TRBJ2-3; D: .; DNA: TGTGCCAGCAGCGTAGAACACCTCACAGATACGCAGTATTTT; CDR3: CASSVEHLTDTQYF
size: few; V: TRBV10-1; J: TRBJ1-1; D: TRBD1; DNA: TGCGCCAGCAGTGAGTCTTGGCAGGGGGATACTGAAGCTTTCTTT; CDR3: CASSESWQGDTEAFF
size: .; V: TRBV29-1; J: TRBJ1-3; D: TRBD1; DNA: TGCAGTGCAACTGGGACAGGGAAGTTCGGAAACACCATATATTTT; CDR3: CSATGTGKFGNTIYF
size: .; V: TRBV4-2; J: TRBJ2-1; D: .; DNA: TGTGCCAGCAGCCAAGAGGCTAACAACAATGAGCAGTTCTTC; CDR3: CASSQEANNNEQFF
size: once; V: TRBV6-4; J: TRBJ2-7; D: .; DNA: TGTGCCAGCAGTGATTACTCGTCGTCCTACGAGCAGTACTTC; CDR3: CASSDYSSSYEQYF
size: .; V: TRBV7-2; J: TRBJ2-3; D: TRBD2; DNA: TGTGCCAGCAGCTCCGGGACTAGCGTAAATACGCAGTATTTT; CDR3: CASSSGTSVNTQYF
size: once; V: TRBV30; J: TRBJ1-1; D: .; DNA: TGTGCCTGGAGTAGGTGGAACACTGAAGCTTTCTTT; CDR3: CAWSRWNTEAFF
size: .; V: TRBV7-2; J: TRBJ2-5; D: TRBD2; DNA: TGTGCCAGCATACCCTTCGGGGGGGAGGACCAAGAGACCCAGTACTTC; CDR3: CASIPFGGEDQETQYF
size: .; V: TRBV6-4; J: TRBJ2-1; D: TRBD2; DNA: TGTGCCAGCAGTGTCACTAGCGGCTCCTACAATGAGCAGTTCTTC; CDR3: CASSVTSGSYNEQFF
size: .; V: TRBV7-3; J: TRBJ2-5; D: .; DNA: TGTGCCAGCAGCAGAGCCCCGGGAGAGACCCAGTACTTC; CDR3: CASSRAPGETQYF
size: .; V: TRBV11-2; J: TRBJ2-3; D: TRBD2; DNA: TGTGCCAGCAGCGATACTAGCGGGTTCGCAGATACGCAGTATTTT; CDR3: CASSDTSGFADTQYF
size: .; V: TRBV27; J: TRBJ1-4; D: .; DNA: TGTGCCAGCAGTTTAACCAGGGAGGGGGAAAAACTGTTTTTT; CDR3: CASSLTREGEKLFF
size: .; V: TRBV6-5; J: TRBJ1-1; D: .; DNA: TGTGCCAGCACAAAACCAGGGGAACGTGAAGCTTTCTTT; CDR3: CASTKPGEREAFF
size: .; V: TRBV9; J: TRBJ2-7; D: .; DNA: TGTGCCAGCAGCGGCGGGGTTGGGGGCGAGCAGTACTTC; CDR3: CASSGGVGGEQYF
size: once; V: TRBV10-1; J: TRBJ1-1; D: TRBD1; DNA: TGCGCCAGCACACGCGGGACAGGGGTTTTAGAAGCTTTCTTT; CDR3: CASTRGTGVLEAFF
size: once; V: TRBV28; J: TRBJ2-5; D: .; DNA: TGTGCCAGCAGTTTAGCGTTTCCGGAGACCCAGTACTTC; CDR3: CASSLAFPETQYF
size: .; V: TRBV18; J: TRBJ2-1; D: .; DNA: TGTGCCAGCTCACCACTTGCGGTAGGGAATGAGCAGTTCTTC; CDR3: CASSPLAVGNEQFF
size: .; V: TRBV28; J: TRBJ2-7; D: .; DNA: TGTGCCAGCAGCCCCCAGCGCTCCTACGAGCAGTACTTC; CDR3: CASSPQRSYEQYF
size: .; V: TRBV9; J: TRBJ2-3; D: .; DNA: TGTGCCAGCAGTGCTAGCGTTACCACAGATACGCAGTATTTT; CDR3: CASSASVTTDTQYF
size: .; V: TRBV2; J: TRBJ1-2; D: .; DNA: TGTGCCAGCAGTCCCGCCCCACAGGGAGGTGGCTACACCTTC; CDR3: CASSPAPQGGGYTF
size: once; V: TRBV6-5; J: TRBJ2-3; D: .; DNA: TGTGCCAGCAGTACCCCGGGACTCTTGGGGGGTACGCAGTATTTT; CDR3: CASSTPGLLGGTQYF
size: .; V: TRBV2; J: TRBJ2-3; D: TRBD2; DNA: TGTGCCAGCAGTGATACTAGCGGGAGGGCCAATGTTTGGGATACGCAGTATTTT; CDR3: CASSDTSGRANVWDTQYF
size: .; V: TRBV5-4; J: TRBJ2-5; D: TRBD2; DNA: TGTGCCAGCAGCTTAGTCGGGGGGGGAGAGACCCAGTACTTC; CDR3: CASSLVGGGETQYF
size: .; V: TRBV20-1; J: TRBJ2-7; D: TRBD1; DNA: TGCAGTGCTAGTTCTCCGGGACAGGGGATCGGCGAGCAGTACTTC; CDR3: CSASSPGQGIGEQYF
size: .; V: TRBV11-3; J: TRBJ2-3; D: .; DNA: TGTGCCAGCAGTCCCCGGGGCGGAACGACCACAGATACGCAGTATTTT; CDR3: CASSPRGGTTTDTQYF
size: .; V: TRBV14; J: TRBJ2-2; D: TRBD2; DNA: TGTGCCAGCAGCCAAGATAAGCGGGAGGGCCGGTGGACCGGGGAGCTGTTTTTT; CDR3: CASSQDKREGRWTGELFF
size: .; V: TRBV5-1; J: TRBJ2-3; D: .; DNA: TGCGCCAGCAGCTTGGACCCGGGGATTACGCAGTATTTT; CDR3: CASSLDPGITQYF
size: .; V: TRBV6-4; J: TRBJ2-3; D: TRBD2; DNA: TGTGCCAGCAGTACAATAGCGGGAGGCAGCACAGATACGCAGTATTTT; CDR3: CASSTIAGGSTDTQYF
size: .; V: TRBV7-9; J: TRBJ1-5; D: .; DNA: TGTGCCAGCAGCCAAAGGGGGGATGGCCAGCCCCAGCATTTT; CDR3: CASSQRGDGQPQHF
size: .; V: TRBV5-1; J: TRBJ2-3; D: TRBD2; DNA: TGCGCCAGCAACGACGTTGAGCGGGGCCTCACAGATACGCAGTATTTT; CDR3: CASNDVERGLTDTQYF
size: .; V: TRBV19; J: TRBJ2-1; D: .; DNA: TGTGCCAGTAGTATTACGGGGAGCGATGAGCAGTTCTTC; CDR3: CASSITGSDEQFF
size: .; V: TRBV29-1; J: TRBJ2-5; D: .; DNA: TGCAGCGTGGTTCGGACGGGCACTAAAGAGACCCAGTACTTC; CDR3: CSVVRTGTKETQYF
size: few; V: TRBV9; J: TRBJ2-5; D: .; DNA: TGTGCCAGCAGCGTAGGAACTAACTCAAACCAAGAGACCCAGTACTTC; CDR3: CASSVGTNSNQETQYF
size: .; V: TRBV29-1; J: TRBJ2-1; D: TRBD2; DNA: TGCAGCGTTGGGGCGGGAGGGTACAATGAGCAGTTCTTC; CDR3: CSVGAGGYNEQFF
size: .; V: TRBV7-2; J: TRBJ2-7; D: .; DNA: TGTGCCAGCAGCTTAGGTCTGGGGGGGGGCCTCTACGAGCAGTACTTC; CDR3: CASSLGLGGGLYEQYF